Following are 16 T cell receptor beta chains from one sample sequenced in a study of T cells in Graves' hyperthyroidism and ophthalmopathy. It was RNA transcripts that yielded the amplified TCR beta CDR3 regions. First-round RT-PCR targeting the TCR CDR3 was performed with the HTBI primer set. TCRdb processed the multiplex PCR reads anew with MiXCR; each CDR3 protein has one entry. The table has more than 550,000 distinct CDR3 sequences, roughly 17% seen once. The sequencing input was blood. Source of these receptors: a man aged 50 to 60 with Graves' hyperthyroidism.

This clonotype turned up a few times. This may be a read error: a much more frequent sequence differs by one nucleotide. The V and J genes are TRBV7-2 and TRBJ2-2; D ambiguous. Trimming removed 2 bases at V and 1 base at J, with 5 bases between. Germline assignment: CDR1 SGHTA and CDR2 FQGNSA. This CDR3 has 14 residues. This chain's CDR3 is CASSLFLNTGELFF. As DNA, the CDR3 is TGTGCCAGCAGCTTATTTCTGAACACCGGGGAGCTGTTTTTT.

This clonotype was detected only a few times. This chain joins TRBV20-1 and TRBJ1-3, with D unclear. The germline V and J ends were trimmed by 0 bases and 0 bases, with 15 bases remaining between them. The CDR3 is made up of 17 amino acids. Germline V gives CDR1 DFQATT, CDR2 SNEGSKA (reference sequence). The CDR3 reads CSARDPGWGNSGNTIYF. CDR3 bases: TGCAGTGCTAGAGATCCAGGCTGGGGTAACTCTGGAAACACCATATATTTT.

Comments on this clonotype: This may arise from a read error, as a much more abundant clone is one base away. This chain joins TRBV2 and TRBJ2-3; no reliable D call. The V gene's germline CDR1 is SNHLY and CDR2 FYNNEI. V lost 3 bases and J lost 8, with 15 bases in between. This CDR3 is 14 amino acids long. DNA for the CDR3: TGTGCCAGCAGTGATAGTAGGGTAACGGGTACGCAGTATTTT. It is translated as CASSDSRVTGTQYF.

This clonotype was seen at least ten times. V and J are TRBV27 and TRBJ2-5; 7 bases map to TRBD1. J gave up 5 bases and V 0 bases, and 3 bases lay outside the gene matches. Germline V lookup: CDR1 MNHEY, CDR2 SMNVEV (reference sequence). This CDR3 comprises 14 residues. This CDR3 reads CASSLSGGAETQYF. CDR3 bases: TGTGCCAGCAGTTTATCAGGGGGCGCCGAGACCCAGTACTTC.

The chain joins TRBV20-1 to TRBJ1-1; TRBD1 might be the D (5 bases). The CDR3 contains 15 residues. Germline V gene lookup returns CDR1 DFQATT and CDR2 SNEGSKA (reference sequence). With 3 bases removed from V and 4 bases from J, the gap between germline ends came to 18 bases. The CDR3 coding sequence is TGCAGTGCTAGTTTCAGGGTAGGAGGGGCCACTGAAGCTTTCTTT. Its translation is CSASFRVGGATEAFF.

This clonotype was seen once. The chain combines TRBV12-5 with TRBJ1-5; D is uncertain. Germline V gene data show CDR1 as LGHNT and CDR2 as FRNRAP. CDR3 length: 19 residues. The V and J ends lost 0 bases and 2 bases respectively, with 20 bases between them. As DNA, the CDR3 is TGTGCTAGTGGTTTGGTACTTCGGGAAGGTCGAGGCCGCAATCAGCCCCAGCATTTT. Its protein product is CASGLVLREGRGRNQPQHF.

The chain has TRBV11-3 and TRBJ2-5; TRBD1 aligns across 9 bases. V was clipped by 1 base and J by 2 bases; unmatched bases: 5. This CDR3 comprises 16 residues. CDR1 is SGHNT, CDR2 YENEEA, per germline. Here the CDR3 reads CASSLGPGQGQETQYF. Written as DNA, the CDR3 is TGTGCCAGCAGCTTAGGTCCGGGACAGGGACAAGAGACCCAGTACTTC.

This clonotype has a count of ten or more. This chain uses TRBV12-3 or TRBV12-4 with TRBJ2-1; D not certain. V gave up 3 bases and J gave up 0 bases, with 9 bases separating them. The CDR3 contains 15 residues. The DNA of the CDR3 is TGTGCCAGCAGTTTTGGCTCTCACTCCTACAATGAGCAGTTCTTC. Translated: CASSFGSHSYNEQFF.

This clonotype was counted a few times. This chain links TRBV4-1 with TRBJ2-1; D not resolved. The germline V gene encodes CDR1 MGHRA and CDR2 YSYEKL. Trimming took off 3 bases at V and 4 bases at J, with 13 bases between the two ends. The CDR3 has 15 residues. CDR3 sequence reads: CASSHLLEKYNEQFF. CDR3 in DNA: TGCGCCAGCAGCCACTTGCTAGAGAAGTACAATGAGCAGTTCTTC.

The V and J genes are TRBV6-1 and TRBJ2-7; D possibly uses TRBD1 or TRBD2 (5 bases each). The germline V gene has CDR1 MNHNS and CDR2 SASEGT. Trimming cost V 7 bases and J 6 bases, with 13 bases left between them. The CDR3 contains 12 residues. The DNA of the CDR3 is TGTGCCAGCACCCCGGGGCTCGGCGAGCAGTACTTC. This gives the protein CASTPGLGEQYF.

This clonotype was observed many times. The V call is TRBV2, the J call TRBJ1-5; D not resolved. Trimming left V 7 bases short and J 0 bases short, with 7 bases between. CDR3 size: 13 residues. Germline V lookup: CDR1 SNHLY, CDR2 FYNNEI. The CDR3, as DNA: TGTGCCAGCAACGGTAATAGCAATCAGCCCCAGCATTTT. It codes for CASNGNSNQPQHF. Full variable domain (rest looked up from reference TRBV2 and TRBJ1-5): EPEVTQTPSHQVTQMGQEVILRCVPISNHLYFYWYRQILGQKVEFLVSFYNNEISEKSEIFDDQFSVERPDGSNFTLKIRSTKLEDSAMYFCASNGNSNQPQHFGDGTRLSIL.

This clonotype was detected a few times. V usage is TRBV30 and J usage is TRBJ1-1; D remains ambiguous. Deletions cut 8 bases from V and 1 base from J, with 14 bases between. The CDR3 sequence is 13 residues long. Germline V CDR1 and CDR2: GTSNPN, SVGIG (reference sequence). The CDR3 loop reads CAIGSPTNTEAFF. The CDR3 DNA reads as TGTGCCATAGGGTCGCCGACGAACACTGAAGCTTTCTTT. Supplemented by reference TRBV30 and TRBJ1-1, the full variable domain reads SQTIHQWPATLVQPVGSPLSLECTVEGTSNPNLYWYRQAAGRGLQLLFYSVGIGQISSEVPQNLSASRPQDRQFILSSKKLLLSDSGFYLCAIGSPTNTEAFFGQGTRLTVV.

The chain employs TRBV7-9 and TRBJ2-1; 10 nucleotides agree with TRBD2. Germline CDR1 SEHNR, CDR2 FQNEAQ (reference sequence). With 6 bases clipped from V and 7 bases from J, the junction kept 6 bases outside the gene matches. This CDR3 has 14 amino acids. The CDR3 region is CASRFGTSENEQFF. DNA of the CDR3: TGTGCCAGCAGGTTCGGGACTAGCGAAAATGAGCAGTTCTTC.

The chain recombines TRBV19 with TRBJ1-4; no reliable D call. The V gene lost 5 bases and the J gene lost 4 bases, with 17 bases spanning the gap. Germline values: CDR1 LNHDA, CDR2 SQIVND (reference sequence). The CDR3 is 16 amino acids. The CDR3 nucleotides read TGTGCCAGTAGTCACTCCCGGACGGATTATAATGAAAAACTGTTTTTT. The encoded protein is CASSHSRTDYNEKLFF.

This sequence joins TRBV27 and TRBJ2-5, with TRBD1 matching over 7 bases. V lost 4 bases, J lost 4 bases, and 3 bases stayed unmatched. Germline values: CDR1 MNHEY, CDR2 SMNVEV (reference sequence). The CDR3 spans 13 residues. The CDR3 bases are TGTGCCAGCAGTTCTCGACAGGGAGAGACCCAGTACTTC. Translation gives CASSSRQGETQYF.

This clonotype has at least ten counts. This chain links TRBV28 with TRBJ2-7; 8 positions agree with TRBD2. CDR3 length: 15 amino acids. Germline-derived CDR1 and CDR2 are MDHEN and SYDVKM. The ends lost 5 bases at V and 4 bases at J; junction bases unmatched: 10. The CDR3 nucleotides are TGTGCCAGCAGTCCGCCCCGGGAGGGATGGTACGAGCAGTACTTC. Its translation: CASSPPREGWYEQYF.